This entry lists 3 T cell receptor beta chains sequenced from one sample in a study of blood T cell repertoires in COVID-19. Sequenced by immunoSEQ multiplex PCR; TCRdb stores in-frame clones only, minus some. Of under 50,000 clones listed, around 89% are singletons. Input material: peripheral blood. Every receptor here comes from a man in his 70s with active COVID-19.

V gene TRBV5-5 combines with J gene TRBJ2-3, with 7 positions matching TRBD2. Germline V CDR1 and CDR2: SGHKS, YYEKEE (reference sequence). There are 12 residues in the CDR3. The V segment lost 7 bases and the J segment 6 bases; nucleotides outside the gene matches: 5. CDR3 sequence: CASLTGGDTQYF. CDR3 coding DNA: TGTGCCAGCTTAACGGGGGGTGATACGCAGTATTTT.

For this clone: The junction and the germline gene differ at one end; a read error may be behind it. This rearrangement joins TRBV7-7 to TRBJ2-6, with D possibly being TRBD2 (6 bases). The V gene's germline CDR1 is SSHAT and CDR2 FNYEAQ (reference sequence). The CDR3 is made up of 20 amino acids. The CDR3 loop is CASSLAVRGSRSSGANVLTF. In DNA form, the CDR3 reads TGTGCTAGCAGCTTAGCTGTGCGGGGTTCACGGAGCTCTGGGGCCAACGTCCTGACTTTC.

The chain employs TRBV7-9 and TRBJ1-1; TRBD1 matches 8 bases. There are 15 residues in the CDR3. The V gene end was trimmed by 3 bases and the J gene end by 1 base; junction bases not matched to a gene: 4. Germline values: CDR1 SEHNR, CDR2 FQNEAQ (reference sequence). CDR3 nucleotides: TGTGCCAGCAGCTTGACAGGGGAGAAGAACACTGAAGCTTTCTTT. It codes for CASSLTGEKNTEAFF.